The 4 T cell receptor beta chains in this list originate from one sample, sequenced in a study of molecular identifiers for immune sequencing clone quantification. TCRdb passed the PCR reads through MiXCR, listing each CDR3 protein once. The sample yields about 70,000 distinct CDR3 sequences, approximately 17% seen once. Sequenced: naive CD8+ T cells from blood, with Jurkat cell RNA spiked in. Subset reported: FACS-sorted CD8+CD4-CCR7+CD45RA+ naive T cells. All receptors derive from a human donor in good health. Some libraries in this study had Jurkat cell RNA spiked in.

In its sample, this clonotype was seen many times. The V and J genes are TRBV7-3 and TRBJ2-3; 7 positions match TRBD1. Germline CDR1 and CDR2: SGHTA and FQGTGA. The CDR3 totals 16 residues. V shed 1 base and J 6 bases; nucleotides not matched to a gene: 10. The CDR3 here is CASSLKARGMADTQYF. The CDR3 DNA follows: TGTGCCAGCAGCTTAAAAGCCAGGGGGATGGCGGATACGCAGTATTTT.

This clonotype showed up many times. J is TRBJ2-3 and V is TRBV7-9; 7 bases match TRBD2. The CDR3 covers 14 residues. V dropped 4 bases and J dropped 4; count of bases not matched to a gene: 5. From germline, CDR1 is SEHNR and CDR2 FQNEAQ (reference sequence). The DNA for the CDR3 is TGTGCCAGCAGCTCCCGACTAGCCCCAGATACGCAGTATTTT. Translating gives CASSSRLAPDTQYF.

A note on this clonotype: Being one base from a much bigger clone, this may be a read error. V usage is TRBV20-1 and J usage is TRBJ2-7; TRBD1 matches at 9 bases. The V gene's germline CDR1 is DFQATT and CDR2 SNEGSKA (reference sequence). This CDR3 is 13 amino acids long. The ends lost 6 bases at V and 5 bases at J; junction bases unmatched: 8. CDR3 region: CSARQGGGHEQYF. The CDR3 DNA reads as TGCAGTGCACGACAGGGGGGAGGCCACGAGCAGTACTTC.

With regard to this clonotype: Just one base apart from a much larger clone, this may be a read error. V and J are TRBV6-5 and TRBJ2-3, with TRBD2 matching 13 bases. Germline assignment: CDR1 MNHEY and CDR2 SVGAGI. The CDR3 spans 15 residues. V shed 6 bases, J shed 5 bases, and the junction held 5 bases outside the gene matches. CDR3 loop: CASRGLAGAGDTQYF. The CDR3 DNA sequence: TGTGCCAGCAGAGGACTAGCGGGAGCGGGAGATACGCAGTATTTT.